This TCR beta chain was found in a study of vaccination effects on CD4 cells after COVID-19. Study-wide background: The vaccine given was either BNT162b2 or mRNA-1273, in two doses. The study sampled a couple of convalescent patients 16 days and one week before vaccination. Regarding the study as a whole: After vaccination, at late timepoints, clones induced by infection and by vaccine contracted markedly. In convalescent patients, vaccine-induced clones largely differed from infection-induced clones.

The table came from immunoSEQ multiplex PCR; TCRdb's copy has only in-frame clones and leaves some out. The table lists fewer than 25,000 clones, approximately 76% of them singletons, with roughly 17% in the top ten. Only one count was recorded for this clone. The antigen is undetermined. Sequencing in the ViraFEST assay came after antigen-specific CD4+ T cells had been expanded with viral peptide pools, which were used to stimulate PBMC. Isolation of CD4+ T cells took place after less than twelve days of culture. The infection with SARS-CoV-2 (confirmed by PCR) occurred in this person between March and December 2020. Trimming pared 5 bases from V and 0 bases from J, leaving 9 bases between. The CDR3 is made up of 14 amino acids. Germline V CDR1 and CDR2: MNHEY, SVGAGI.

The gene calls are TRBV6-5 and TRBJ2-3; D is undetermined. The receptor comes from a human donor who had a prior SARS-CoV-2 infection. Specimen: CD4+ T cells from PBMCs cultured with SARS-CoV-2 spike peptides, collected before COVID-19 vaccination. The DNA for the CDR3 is TGTGCCAGCAGTAAAAGACTGAGCACAGATACGCAGTATTTT. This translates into CASSKRLSTDTQYF.